This T cell receptor beta chain was obtained from a study of technical replicates of blood from a few donors. The CDR3 is 15 amino acids. V lost 7 bases and J 0 bases, leaving 16 bases between the germline ends. Germline V CDR1 and CDR2: SNHLY, FYNNEI. Clones were read by immunoSEQ multiplex PCR, and TCRdb kept only the in-frame ones, dropping some. The data contain approximately 79,000 clones, roughly 93% of them singletons. The chain combines TRBV2 with TRBJ2-7; TRBD1 might be the D (5 bases). The TCR sequence derives from a human donor in good health. The source material was T cells isolated from PBMCs. The CDR3 sequence is CASTQGPSSSYEQYF. The CDR3 DNA follows: TGTGCCAGCACCCAGGGCCCGTCAAGCTCCTACGAGCAGTACTTC.